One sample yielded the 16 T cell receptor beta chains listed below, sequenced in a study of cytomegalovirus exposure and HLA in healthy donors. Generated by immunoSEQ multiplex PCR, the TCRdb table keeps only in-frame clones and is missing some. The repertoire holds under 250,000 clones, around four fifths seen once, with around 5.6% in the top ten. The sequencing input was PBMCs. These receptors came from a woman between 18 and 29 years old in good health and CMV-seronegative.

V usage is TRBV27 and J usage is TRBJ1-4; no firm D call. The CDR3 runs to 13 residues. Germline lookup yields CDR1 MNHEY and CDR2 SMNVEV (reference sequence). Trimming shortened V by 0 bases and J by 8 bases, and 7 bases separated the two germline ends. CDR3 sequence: CASSLSTPEKLFF. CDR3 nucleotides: TGTGCCAGCAGTTTATCGACACCCGAAAAACTGTTTTTT.

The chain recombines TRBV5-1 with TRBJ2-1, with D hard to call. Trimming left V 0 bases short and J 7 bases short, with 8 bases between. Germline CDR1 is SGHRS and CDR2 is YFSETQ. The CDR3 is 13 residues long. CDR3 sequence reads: CASSLAPPNEQFF. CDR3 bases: TGCGCCAGCAGCTTGGCACCACCGAATGAGCAGTTCTTC.

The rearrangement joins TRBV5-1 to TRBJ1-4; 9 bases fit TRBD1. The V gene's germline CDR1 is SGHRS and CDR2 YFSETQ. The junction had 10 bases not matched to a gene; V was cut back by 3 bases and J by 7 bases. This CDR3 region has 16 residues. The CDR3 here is CASSSAKGTGTEKLFF. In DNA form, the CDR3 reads TGCGCCAGCAGCTCGGCTAAAGGGACAGGGACTGAAAAACTGTTTTTT.

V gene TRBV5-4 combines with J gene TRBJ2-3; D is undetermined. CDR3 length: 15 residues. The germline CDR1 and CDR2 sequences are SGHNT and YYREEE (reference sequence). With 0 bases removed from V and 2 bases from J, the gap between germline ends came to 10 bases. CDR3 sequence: CASSLGAAYTDTQYF. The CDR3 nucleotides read TGTGCCAGCAGCTTGGGGGCGGCCTACACAGATACGCAGTATTTT.

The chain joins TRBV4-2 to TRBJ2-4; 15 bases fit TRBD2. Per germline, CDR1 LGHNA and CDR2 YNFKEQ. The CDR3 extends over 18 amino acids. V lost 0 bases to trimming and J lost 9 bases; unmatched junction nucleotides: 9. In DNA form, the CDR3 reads TGTGCCAGCAGCCAAGATCGGGGACTAGCGGGAGGAGATGGCATTCAGTACTTC. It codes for CASSQDRGLAGGDGIQYF.

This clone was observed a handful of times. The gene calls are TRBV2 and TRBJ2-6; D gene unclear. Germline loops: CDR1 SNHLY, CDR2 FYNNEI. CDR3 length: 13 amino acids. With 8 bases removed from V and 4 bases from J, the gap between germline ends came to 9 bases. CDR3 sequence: CASERSGANVLTF. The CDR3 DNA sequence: TGTGCCAGCGAGCGTTCCGGGGCCAACGTCCTGACTTTC.

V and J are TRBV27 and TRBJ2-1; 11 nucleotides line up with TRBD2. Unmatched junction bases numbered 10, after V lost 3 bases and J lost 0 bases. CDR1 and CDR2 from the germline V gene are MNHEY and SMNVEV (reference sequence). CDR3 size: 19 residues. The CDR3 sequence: CASSLAYLAGGYSYNEQFF. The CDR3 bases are TGTGCCAGCAGTTTGGCGTATCTAGCGGGAGGCTACTCCTACAATGAGCAGTTCTTC.

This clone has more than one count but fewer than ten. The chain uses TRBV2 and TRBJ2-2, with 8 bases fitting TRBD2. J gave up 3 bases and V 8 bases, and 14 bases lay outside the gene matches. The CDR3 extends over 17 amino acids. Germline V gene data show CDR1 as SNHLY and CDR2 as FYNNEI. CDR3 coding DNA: TGTGCCAGCTGGGGAGGGCCGGGAGGGCCGGACACCGGGGAGCTGTTTTTT. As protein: CASWGGPGGPDTGELFF.

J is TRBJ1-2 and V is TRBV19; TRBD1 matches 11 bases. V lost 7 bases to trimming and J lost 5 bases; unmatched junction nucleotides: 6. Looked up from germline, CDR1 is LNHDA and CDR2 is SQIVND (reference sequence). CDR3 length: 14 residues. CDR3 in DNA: TGTGCCAGTACCGGGACAGGGGGTTGGTATGGCTACACCTTC. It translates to CASTGTGGWYGYTF.

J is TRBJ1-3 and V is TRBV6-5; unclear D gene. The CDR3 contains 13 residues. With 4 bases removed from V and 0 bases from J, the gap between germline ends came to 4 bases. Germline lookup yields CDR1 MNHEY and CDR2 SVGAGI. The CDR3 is CASSWDSGNTIYF. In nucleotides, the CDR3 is TGTGCCAGCAGTTGGGACTCTGGAAACACCATATATTTT.

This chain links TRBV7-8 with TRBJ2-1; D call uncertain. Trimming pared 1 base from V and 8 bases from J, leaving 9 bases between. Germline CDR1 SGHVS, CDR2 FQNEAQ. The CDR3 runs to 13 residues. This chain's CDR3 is CASSLVRSDEQFF. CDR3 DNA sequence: TGTGCCAGCAGCTTAGTTAGATCCGATGAGCAGTTCTTC.

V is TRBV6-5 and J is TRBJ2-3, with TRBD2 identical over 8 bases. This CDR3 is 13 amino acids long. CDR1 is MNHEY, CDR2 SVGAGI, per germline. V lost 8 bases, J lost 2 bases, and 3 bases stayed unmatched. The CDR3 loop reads CASQRGHTDTQYF. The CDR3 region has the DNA TGTGCCAGCCAGCGGGGGCACACAGATACGCAGTATTTT.

CDR3 nucleotides: TGCGCCAGCAGCCAGGCGGACAGGGTTGAAAAACTGTTTTTT. It is translated as CASSQADRVEKLFF. The chain is built from TRBV4-1 and TRBJ1-4, with 8 bases that match TRBD1. Germline V lookup: CDR1 MGHRA, CDR2 YSYEKL. CDR3 length: 14 residues. Unmatched junction bases numbered 4, after V lost 3 bases and J lost 7 bases.

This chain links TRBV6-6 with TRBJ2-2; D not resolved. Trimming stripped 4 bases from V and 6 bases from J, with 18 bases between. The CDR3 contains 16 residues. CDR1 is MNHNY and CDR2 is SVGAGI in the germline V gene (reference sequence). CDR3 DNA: TGTGCCAGCAGTTCTACGGACGGCGGCGTGGCCGGGGAGCTGTTTTTT. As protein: CASSSTDGGVAGELFF.

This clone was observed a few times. The CDR3: CSVEAGARQQFF. The CDR3 DNA reads TGCAGCGTTGAAGCGGGGGCTCGGCAGCAGTTCTTC. J is TRBJ2-1 and V is TRBV29-1; D may be TRBD1 or TRBD2 (6 bases each). Germline CDR1 and CDR2: SQVTM and ANQGSEA. This CDR3 contains 12 residues. V dropped 1 base and J dropped 11 bases, with 12 bases sitting between them.

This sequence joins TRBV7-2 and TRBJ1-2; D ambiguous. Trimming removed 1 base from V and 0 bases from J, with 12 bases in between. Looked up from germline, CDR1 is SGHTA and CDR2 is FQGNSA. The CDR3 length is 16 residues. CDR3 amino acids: CASSLGSTSPNYGYTF. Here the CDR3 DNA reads TGTGCCAGCAGCTTAGGGAGCACTTCCCCTAACTATGGCTACACCTTC.